Sequencing of this T cell receptor (beta chain) was carried out in a study of shared clonotypes between healthy human individuals. Study details: Each donor had three CD4 naive, three CD4 memory, two CD8 naive and one CD8 memory plate.

Selected positively for CCR7 and CD45RO-negative, naive CD8 cells excluded terminally differentiated effector memory CD45RA+ cells. The CDR3 totals 16 residues. Losses at the gene ends were 3 bases for V and 6 bases for J; bases not matched to a gene: 10. CDR1 is WSHSY and CDR2 is SAAADI in the germline V gene. On this clone: Its antigen is unknown.

Some clones are missing from TCRdb's copy, which holds only in-frame ones; the method was immunoSEQ multiplex PCR. Of around 600,000 clones in the sample, 85% to 95% were seen once. General observations from the study: Naive CD4 clonotypes were shared across a few donors at roughly 5.3%.

Specimen: naive CD8+ T cells sorted from blood. The chain carries TRBV10-2 and TRBJ2-1; 8 bases line up with TRBD2. This clonotype was sampled from a woman aged 25 to 45 in good health. CDR3 in DNA: TGCGCCAGCAGTGATCTTATCGGGAGGGCCATCAATGAGCAGTTCTTC. The encoded protein is CASSDLIGRAINEQFF.